This TCR beta chain was found in a study of cytomegalovirus exposure and HLA in healthy donors. Study as a whole: Some 85 million unique TCRs, all from HLA-typed donors, were included in an early release of the data. Among the approximately 400 genotyped donors, 65% to 90% were placed in the Caucasian-associated ancestry cluster. Study-level findings and limits: Listed as cytomegalovirus-associated were 170 or so TCR beta chains.

A remark on this clone: Its antigen is not identified.

It was with 60 Vbeta and 13 Jbeta primers that the PCR ran. TCRdb keeps only in-frame clones here, not all; method: immunoSEQ multiplex PCR. The sample has some 120,000 clones, about 79% seen once. Donors were nominally healthy when sampled, though unrecorded immune exposures were likely. CDR3 length equals 14 residues. V lost 8 bases and J lost 3; bases outside the gene matches: 7. Germline-derived CDR1 and CDR2 are MNHEY and SVGAGI. Sequenced input: PBMCs. The V call is TRBV6-5, the J call TRBJ2-1; 7 positions match TRBD1. The receptor was isolated from a man younger than 45 in good health and CMV-seropositive. CDR3 in DNA: TGTGCCAGCGCTTACAGGGGAGACTACAATGAGCAGTTCTTC. This gives the protein CASAYRGDYNEQFF.